Below, 3 T cell receptor beta chains from the same sample are listed, as sequenced in a study of identical twins. Using its own MiXCR run on the 5' RACE reads, TCRdb lists one record per CDR3 protein. This sample has roughly 240,000 distinct CDR3 sequences, with approximately 7.3% found just once. In addition, the sample was reused for a study of yellow fever vaccine responses in identical twins.

What was sequenced was CD8+ T cells sorted from blood. These receptors originate from a woman aged 18-29 years in good health.

The chain combines TRBV4-2 with TRBJ1-2, with a possible D match to TRBD1 (6 bases). The CDR3 contains 15 residues. From germline, CDR1 is LGHNA and CDR2 YNFKEQ. Trimming stripped 1 base from V and 6 bases from J, with 15 bases between. Written as DNA, the CDR3 is TGTGCCAGCAGCCAAGGGGCAGGGGACGTCCATGGCTACACCTTC. Its translation: CASSQGAGDVHGYTF.

This clonotype was seen only a few times. The rearrangement links TRBV7-3 to TRBJ2-1; TRBD2 aligns across 15 bases. V gave up 2 bases and J gave up 8 bases; unmatched junction bases: 7. Germline lookup yields CDR1 SGHTA and CDR2 FQGTGA. This CDR3 has 17 residues. CDR3 coding DNA: TGTGCCAGCAGCTTAGGGACTAGCGGGAGGTTTTATGATGAGCAGTTCTTC. This sequence encodes CASSLGTSGRFYDEQFF.

This chain connects TRBV20-1 to TRBJ2-2; 8 bases line up with TRBD2. This CDR3 contains 17 residues. Germline CDR1 DFQATT, CDR2 SNEGSKA (reference sequence). The trim removed 2 bases at V and 4 bases at J, leaving 12 bases unmatched. CDR3 residues: CSARLERAGASTGELFF. The CDR3 coding sequence is TGCAGTGCTAGATTAGAGCGAGCGGGGGCGAGCACCGGGGAGCTGTTTTTT.